Listed here is a single T cell receptor beta chain. Its cognate antigen is unknown. This record belongs to a study of T cell responses to AZD1222 COVID-19 vaccine. Here immunoSEQ multiplex PCR was the method, and the copy in TCRdb shows in-frame clones only, minus some. The repertoire holds more than 85,000 clones, with roughly 90% as singletons. General study findings and limits: As reported, nearly half of all spike-specific TCRs target variant regions that are unmutated. When two AZD1222 doses had been given, Spike-specific TCR breadth and depth rose. Spike regions recognized by vaccine-associated CD4 TCRs spanned the protein, led by 160-218 and 743-854. The donors showed a predominance of white British ancestry and of females, with possible underestimation of clonal diversity.

The material was peripheral blood, obtained on day 0 of AZD1222 vaccination. The sequence derives from an adult in good health.

The CDR3 spells CASSQDLIGGSNTEAFF. As DNA, the CDR3 is TGTGCCAGCAGCCAAGATTTGATCGGCGGATCGAACACTGAAGCTTTCTTT. This chain links TRBV3-1 (or the pseudogene TRBV3-2) with TRBJ1-1; the D is unclear. The CDR3 consists of 17 residues. Germline loops: CDR1 LGHDT, CDR2 YNNKEL (reference sequence). V was shortened by 0 bases and J by 1 base, with 15 bases between the two germline ends.